This TCR beta chain was sequenced during a study of blood T cell repertoires in COVID-19 (dated by TCRdb to 2018 to 2020). In the study overall: Samples covering the acute and convalescent phases of COVID-19 were provided by collaborators in the United States, Italy and Spain. The prospective study material was composed of cDNA or gDNA derived from T cells, B-cell-depleted T cells, or PBMCs. Sample metadata almost always included a de-identified subject ID, COVID-19 status, age in years and sex. Deeply sampled blood TCRbeta repertoires from subjects exposed to, actively infected with, or recovered from COVID-19 were included in the dataset. Samples were obtained from the ongoing ImmuneRACE study (first 160 participants) and from 950 to 1,500 subjects provided by 6 global collaborators. Where available, HLA class I and class II types were taken from metadata supplied by the sample provider and were not determined by assay-based typing. The repertoires were released in a freely available public database intended as a resource for research on the immune response to SARS-CoV-2. Here is what the overall study found, with its caveats: The amount of clinical and demographic metadata varied by source and participant and was provided uncurated.

According to the germline V gene, CDR1 reads SGHTA and CDR2 reads FQGNSA. The CDR3 starts with the cysteine, ends with the phenylalanine, and has 14 residues. Of the read, only the CDR3 DNA is kept; its 42 bases are in frame from base 1. Between the V and J ends, shortened by 4 bases and 5 bases respectively, the junction contains 15 bases. Concerning this clone itself: No antigen is known for it. Nothing much larger sits one base from this clone, and base qualities are not available.

The immunoSEQ Assay, a bias-controlled multiplex PCR, was used to amplify TCRbeta CDR3 regions from genomic DNA. The paper's data handling went like this. The number of nucleated cells in each sample was estimated from the amplification of reference gene primers within the assay. To quantify the absolute abundance of each unique TCRbeta CDR3 rearrangement, sequence reads were collapsed and filtered. Productive Simpson clonality was computed per sample as the square root of Simpson's diversity index over productive rearrangements. TCRdb limited this immuneACCESS table to in-frame rearrangements with V and J called. A share of clones is missing; checked studies link under half to unresolved V genes, and the rest is unexplained. The V and J calls and clone size were taken over from that table, and D and trimming were inferred from the DNA. The sample table contains 150,000 to 200,000 clones; only one count was recorded for around 92% of them. The top ten hold approximately 4.8% of the sample.

One collaborating source in Seattle enrolled patients during active infection and followed them longitudinally through the course of disease. The collaborating institutions used their own protocols to collect whole blood in K2EDTA tubes. Collaborator samples were shipped for TCRbeta analysis as frozen whole blood, isolated PBMCs, or DNA extracted from either sample type. The rearrangement joined TRBV7-2 to TRBJ2-7; matching of 6 bases hints at TRBD1 as the D gene. The sample comprised peripheral blood. The clonotype was recovered from a man younger than 45 with COVID-19, enrolled during active disease. The sequenced DNA: TGTGCCAGCAGCTCCTCACCTTGGACAGACGAGCAGTACTTC. Its protein product is CASSSSPWTDEQYF. Beyond the CDR3, the reference TRBV7-2 and TRBJ2-7 genes provide the residues; the full variable domain reads: GAGVSQSPSNKVTEKGKDVELRCDPISGHTALYWYRQSLGQGLEFLIYFQGNSAPDKSGLPSDRFSAERTGGSVSTLTIQRTQQEDSAVYLCASSSSPWTDEQYFGPGTRLTVT.